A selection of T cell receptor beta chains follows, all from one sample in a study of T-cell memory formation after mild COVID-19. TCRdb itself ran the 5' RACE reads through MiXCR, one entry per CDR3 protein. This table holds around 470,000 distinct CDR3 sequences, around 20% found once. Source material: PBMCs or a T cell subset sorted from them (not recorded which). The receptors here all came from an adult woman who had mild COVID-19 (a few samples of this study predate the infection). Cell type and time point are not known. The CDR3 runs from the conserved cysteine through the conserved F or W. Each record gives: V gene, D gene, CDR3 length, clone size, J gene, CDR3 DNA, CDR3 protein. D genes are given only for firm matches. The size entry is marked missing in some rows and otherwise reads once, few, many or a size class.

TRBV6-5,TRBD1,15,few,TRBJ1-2,TGTGCCAGCAGTTACGGTGGACAGGGGTTCTATGGCTACACCTTC,CASSYGGQGFYGYTF
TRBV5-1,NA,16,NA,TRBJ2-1,TGCGCCAGCAGCTCCTCTATCCGGGGCTCCTACAATGAGCAGTTCTTC,CASSSSIRGSYNEQFF
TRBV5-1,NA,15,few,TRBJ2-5,TGCGCCAGCAGCTTGGCAGCAGGGGCTAGGGAGACCCAGTACTTC,CASSLAAGARETQYF
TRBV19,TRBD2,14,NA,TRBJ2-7,TGTGCCAGTAGTGCGGGACTAAACACCTACGAGCAGTACTTC,CASSAGLNTYEQYF
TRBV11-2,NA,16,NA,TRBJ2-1,TGTGCCAGCAGCTTAGTGGTTAGCGGCCCTCTAGATGAGCAGTTCTTC,CASSLVVSGPLDEQFF
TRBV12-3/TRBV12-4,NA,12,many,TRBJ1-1,TGTGCCAGCAGTTCGGTACCCCACGAGGCTTTCTTT,CASSSVPHEAFF
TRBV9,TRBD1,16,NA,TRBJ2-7,TGTGCCAGCAGCGCACAGATCGACAGGGGCTCCTACGAGCAGTACTTC,CASSAQIDRGSYEQYF
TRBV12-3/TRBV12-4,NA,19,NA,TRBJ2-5,TGTGCCAGCAGTTTAGCGCTCGTTGGACTGAGCGGCCCGGGGGAGACCCAGTACTTC,CASSLALVGLSGPGETQYF
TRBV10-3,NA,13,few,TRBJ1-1,TGTGCCATCAGTGAGCAGGAAGGGACTGAAGCTTTCTTT,CAISEQEGTEAFF
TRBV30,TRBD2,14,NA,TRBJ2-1,TGTGCCTGGAGTTACAGCGGGAGACTCAATGAGCAGTTCTTC,CAWSYSGRLNEQFF
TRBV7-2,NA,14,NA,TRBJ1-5,TGTGCCAGCAGCTTCGGGTCTCTCAATCAGCCCCAGCATTTT,CASSFGSLNQPQHF
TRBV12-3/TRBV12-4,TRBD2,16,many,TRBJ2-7,TGTGCCAGCAGTTTGTATCCAGCGGGAGGAGGCGGCGAGCAGTACTTC,CASSLYPAGGGGEQYF
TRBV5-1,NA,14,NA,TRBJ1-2,TGTGCCAGCAGCCTCGGACAGCCTAACTATGGCTACACCTTC,CASSLGQPNYGYTF
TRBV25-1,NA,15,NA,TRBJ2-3,TGTGCCAGCAGTGAATATGGGGGGAGCACAGATACGCAGTATTTT,CASSEYGGSTDTQYF
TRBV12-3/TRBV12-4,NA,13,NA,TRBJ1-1,TGTGCCAGCAGACAGGATCTGACCACTGAAGCTTTCTTT,CASRQDLTTEAFF
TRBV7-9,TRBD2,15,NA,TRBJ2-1,TGTGCCAGCATCACTAGCGGGGCTGCCTACAATGAGCAGTTCTTC,CASITSGAAYNEQFF
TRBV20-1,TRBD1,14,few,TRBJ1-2,TGCAGTGCTTCACCCTGGACAGGGAACTATGGCTACACCTTC,CSASPWTGNYGYTF
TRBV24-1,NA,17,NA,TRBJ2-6,TGTGCCACCAGTGCTACACAGACCGTTGGTGGGGCCAACGTCCTGACTTTC,CATSATQTVGGANVLTF
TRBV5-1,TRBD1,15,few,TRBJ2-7,TGCGCCAGCAGCTCTACAGGGGGTTCGGATTACGAGCAGTACTTC,CASSSTGGSDYEQYF
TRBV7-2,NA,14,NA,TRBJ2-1,TGTGCCAGCAGCTTATGGGGTAGCGTCGATGAGCAGTTCTTC,CASSLWGSVDEQFF
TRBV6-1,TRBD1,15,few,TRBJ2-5,TGTGCCAGCAGTGAAGCGACAGGGGGCCCAGAGACCCAGTACTTC,CASSEATGGPETQYF
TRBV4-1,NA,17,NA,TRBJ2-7,TGCGCCAGCAGCCAAGATATCGCAGCCCCAGCCTCCTACGAGCAGTACTTC,CASSQDIAAPASYEQYF
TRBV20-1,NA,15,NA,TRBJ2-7,TGCAGTGCTAGAATGGCGGTGACAAGCTCCTACGAGCAGTACTTC,CSARMAVTSSYEQYF
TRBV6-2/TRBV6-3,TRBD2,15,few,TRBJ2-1,TGTGCCAGCAGTTATCGGGCGGGAGATCTGGGTGAGCAGTTCTTC,CASSYRAGDLGEQFF
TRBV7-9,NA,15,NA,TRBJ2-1,TGTGCCAGCAGCTTACAGGGTGGTGGCTACAATGAGCAGTTCTTC,CASSLQGGGYNEQFF
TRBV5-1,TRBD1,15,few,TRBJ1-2,TGCGCCAGCAGCCTAACCGGTGGACAGGACTATGGCTACACCTTC,CASSLTGGQDYGYTF
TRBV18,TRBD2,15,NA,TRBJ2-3,TGTGCCAGCTCACGGGCGGGGGTTGTGACAGATACGCAGTATTTT,CASSRAGVVTDTQYF
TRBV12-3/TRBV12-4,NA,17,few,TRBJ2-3,TGTGCCAGCACCACAAACTGGGAGATATTGATTGGGGATACGCAGTATTTT,CASTTNWEILIGDTQYF
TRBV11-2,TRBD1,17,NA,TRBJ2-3,TGTGCCAGCAGCCATTTGGGGGGGGACAGGGTTGAAGATACGCAGTATTTT,CASSHLGGDRVEDTQYF
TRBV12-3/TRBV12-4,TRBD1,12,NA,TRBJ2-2,TGTGCCAGCAGACAGGGGTTCGGGGAGCTGTTTTTT,CASRQGFGELFF
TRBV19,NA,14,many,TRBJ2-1,TGTGCCAGTAGTAGGGTGTGGCGGGACAATGAGCAGTTCTTC,CASSRVWRDNEQFF
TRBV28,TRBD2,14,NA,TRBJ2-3,TGTGCCAGCAGTCCCGTTAGCGGGGGAGATACGCAGTATTTT,CASSPVSGGDTQYF
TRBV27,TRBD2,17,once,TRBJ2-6,TGTGCCAGCAGTTCCAGCGGGAGGGCCTCTGGGGCCAACGTCCTGACTTTC,CASSSSGRASGANVLTF
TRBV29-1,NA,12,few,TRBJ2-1,TGCAGCGTTGCCAGGGAGTACAATGAGCAGTTCTTC,CSVAREYNEQFF
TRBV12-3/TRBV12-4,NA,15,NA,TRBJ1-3,TGTGCCAGCAGTTTGGCGGGGTTCACTGGAAACACCATATATTTT,CASSLAGFTGNTIYF
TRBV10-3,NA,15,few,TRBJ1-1,TGTGCCATCAGTGAGTCGGGGCATACGAACACTGAAGCTTTCTTT,CAISESGHTNTEAFF
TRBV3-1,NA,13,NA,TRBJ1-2,TGTGCCAGCAGCTCCGGGGCCTTCTATGGCTACACCTTC,CASSSGAFYGYTF
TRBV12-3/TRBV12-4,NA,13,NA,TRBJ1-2,TGTGCCAGCAGGAACTACAGGGCTGAGGGCTACACCTTC,CASRNYRAEGYTF
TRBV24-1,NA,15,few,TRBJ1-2,TGTGCCACCAGTGATACGCGGAGCGCTGTGTTTGGCTACACCTTC,CATSDTRSAVFGYTF
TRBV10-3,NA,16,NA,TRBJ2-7,TGTGCCACGAGATCGAACGTCGGACTTGAGACCTACGAGCAGTACTTC,CATRSNVGLETYEQYF
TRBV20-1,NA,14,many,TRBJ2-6,TGCAGTGCTAAGAGAGTTCCTGGGGCCAACGTCCTGACTTTC,CSAKRVPGANVLTF
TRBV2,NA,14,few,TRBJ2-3,TGTGCCAGCAGTGCCTCGCAGGGCCCAGATACGCAGTATTTT,CASSASQGPDTQYF
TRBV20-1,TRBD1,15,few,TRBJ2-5,TGCAGTGCACCCGCTCTCACAGGGGTTCCAGAGACCCAGTACTTC,CSAPALTGVPETQYF